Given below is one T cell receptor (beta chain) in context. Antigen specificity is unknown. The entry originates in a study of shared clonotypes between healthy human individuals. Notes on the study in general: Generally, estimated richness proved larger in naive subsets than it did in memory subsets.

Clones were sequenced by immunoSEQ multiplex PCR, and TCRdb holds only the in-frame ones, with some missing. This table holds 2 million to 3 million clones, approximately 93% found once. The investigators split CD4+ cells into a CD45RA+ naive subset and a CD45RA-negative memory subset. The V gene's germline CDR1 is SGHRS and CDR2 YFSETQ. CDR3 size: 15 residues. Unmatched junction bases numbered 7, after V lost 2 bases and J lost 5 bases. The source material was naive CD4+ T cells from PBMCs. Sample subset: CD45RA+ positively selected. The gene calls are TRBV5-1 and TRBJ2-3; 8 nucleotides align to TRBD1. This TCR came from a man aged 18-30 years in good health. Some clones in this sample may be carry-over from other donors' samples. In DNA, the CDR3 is TGCGCCAGCAGCTTTACGCAGGGGGCCATAGATACGCAGTATTTT. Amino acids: CASSFTQGAIDTQYF.